This T cell receptor beta chain was sequenced for a study of CXCR3-negative and CXCR3-positive naive CD8 T cells. Subsets of CD8+ T cells were each sorted in triplicate at 300,000 cells apiece. Germline CDR1 reads SQVTM; CDR2 reads ANQGSEA. The length of the CDR3 is 16 residues. General study points: In naive cells, CXCR3-negative and CXCR3-positive subsets had similar TRBV-TRBJ usage; memory cells differed.

A remark on this clonotype: The antigen is unknown.

The authors made the TRB cDNA libraries by 5' RACE using UMI labels. TCRdb reprocessed the 5' RACE reads and keeps a single row for each CDR3 protein, giving no DNA. This repertoire includes about 41,000 distinct CDR3 sequences. The specimen sequenced was naive CXCR3- CD8+ T cells from blood. Subset indicated: CD45RO-CCR7+CD27+CD95- naive CD8+ T cells lacking CXCR3 (TNR3-). This TCR derives from a human donor in good health. Some clones in this sample may be carry-over from other donors' samples. The chain recombines TRBV29-1 with TRBJ2-3; no DNA is available, so the TRBD1 call from TCRdb remains unchecked. The CDR3 loop reads CSVDLADRGFTDTQYF.